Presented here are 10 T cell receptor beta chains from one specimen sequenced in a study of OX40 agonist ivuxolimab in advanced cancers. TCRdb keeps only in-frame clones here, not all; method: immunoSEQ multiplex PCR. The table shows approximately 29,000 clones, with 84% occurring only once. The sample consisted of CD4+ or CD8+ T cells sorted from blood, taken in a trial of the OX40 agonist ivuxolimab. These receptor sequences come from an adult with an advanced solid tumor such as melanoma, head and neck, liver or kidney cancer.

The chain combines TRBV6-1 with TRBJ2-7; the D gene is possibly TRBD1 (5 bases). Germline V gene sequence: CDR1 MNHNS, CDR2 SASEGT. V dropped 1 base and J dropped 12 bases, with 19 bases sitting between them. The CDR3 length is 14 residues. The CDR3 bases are TGTGCCAGCAGTGAAGGGGGCAGCGCAAGTTTAGTGTACTTC. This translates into CASSEGGSASLVYF.

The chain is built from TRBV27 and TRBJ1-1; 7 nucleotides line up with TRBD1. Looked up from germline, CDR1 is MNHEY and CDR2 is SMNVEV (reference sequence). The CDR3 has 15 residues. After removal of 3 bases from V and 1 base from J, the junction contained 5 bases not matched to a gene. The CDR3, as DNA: TGTGCCAGCAGTTTGACAGGGCTGGGGAACACTGAAGCTTTCTTT. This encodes CASSLTGLGNTEAFF.

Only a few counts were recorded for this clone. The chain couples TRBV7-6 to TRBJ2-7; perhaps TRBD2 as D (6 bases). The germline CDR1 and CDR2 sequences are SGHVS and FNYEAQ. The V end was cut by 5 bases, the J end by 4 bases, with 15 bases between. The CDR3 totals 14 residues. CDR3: CASSPAGGGYEQYF. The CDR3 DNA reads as TGTGCCAGCAGCCCCGCCGGGGGTGGATACGAGCAGTACTTC.

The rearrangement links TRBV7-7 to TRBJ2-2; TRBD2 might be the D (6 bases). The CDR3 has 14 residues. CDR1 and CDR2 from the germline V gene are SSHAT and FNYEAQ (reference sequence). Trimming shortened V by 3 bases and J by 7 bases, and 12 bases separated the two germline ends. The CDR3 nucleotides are TGTGCCAGCAGCTTTGACGGGAGTGGCGGGGAGCTGTTTTTT. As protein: CASSFDGSGGELFF.

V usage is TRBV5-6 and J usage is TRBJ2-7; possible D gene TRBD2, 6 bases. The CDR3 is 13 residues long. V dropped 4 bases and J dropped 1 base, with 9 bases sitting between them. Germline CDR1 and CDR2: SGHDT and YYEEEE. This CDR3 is CASSGGSSYEQYF. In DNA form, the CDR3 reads TGTGCCAGCAGCGGGGGGTCTTCCTACGAGCAGTACTTC.

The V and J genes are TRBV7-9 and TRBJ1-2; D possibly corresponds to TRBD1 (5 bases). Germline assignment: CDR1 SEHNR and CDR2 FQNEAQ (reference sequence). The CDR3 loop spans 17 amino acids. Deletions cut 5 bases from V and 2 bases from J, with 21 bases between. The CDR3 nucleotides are TGTGCCAGCAGCCAGGGCACCGGCGGGTCCCTAAACTATGGCTACACCTTC. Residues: CASSQGTGGSLNYGYTF.

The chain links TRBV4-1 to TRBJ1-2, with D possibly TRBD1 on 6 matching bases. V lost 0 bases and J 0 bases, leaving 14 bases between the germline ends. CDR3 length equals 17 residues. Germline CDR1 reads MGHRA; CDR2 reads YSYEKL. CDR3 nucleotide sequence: TGCGCCAGCAGCCAAGATTTGGTGGGACAACCTAACTATGGCTACACCTTC. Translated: CASSQDLVGQPNYGYTF.

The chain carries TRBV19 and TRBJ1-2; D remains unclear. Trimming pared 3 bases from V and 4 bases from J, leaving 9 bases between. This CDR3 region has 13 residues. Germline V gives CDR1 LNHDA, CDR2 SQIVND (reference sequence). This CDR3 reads CASSMPGIYGYTF. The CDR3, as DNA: TGTGCCAGTAGTATGCCAGGAATCTATGGCTACACCTTC.

This CDR3 reads CASSIGQAYEQYF. The DNA for the CDR3 is TGTGCCAGTAGTATTGGCCAGGCCTACGAGCAGTACTTC. The chain combines TRBV19 with TRBJ2-7; no clear D gene. CDR3 length: 13 amino acids. V lost 3 bases and J 2 bases, leaving 8 bases between the germline ends. Germline values: CDR1 LNHDA, CDR2 SQIVND (reference sequence).

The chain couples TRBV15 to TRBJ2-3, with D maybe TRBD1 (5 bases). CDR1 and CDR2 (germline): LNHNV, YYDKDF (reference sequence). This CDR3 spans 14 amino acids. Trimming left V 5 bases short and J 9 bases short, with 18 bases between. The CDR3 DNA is TGTGCCACCAGCCCCCGCCAGGGCGTGAAGACGCAGTATTTT. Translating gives CATSPRQGVKTQYF. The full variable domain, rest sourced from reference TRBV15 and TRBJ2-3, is DAMVIQNPRYQVTQFGKPVTLSCSQTLNHNVMYWYQQKSSQAPKLLFHYYDKDFNNEADTPDNFQSRRPNTSFCFLDIRSPGLGDTAMYLCATSPRQGVKTQYFGPGTRLTVL.